Following are 6 T cell receptor beta chains from one sample sequenced in a study of metastatic and nonmetastatic thyroid tumors. Treatment of any kind had been given to no patient before thyroid surgery. TCRdb reprocessed the PCR reads using MiXCR. The data hold tens of thousands of clones, with 20% observed a single time. Sequenced material: blood. Every receptor here comes from a female donor with papillary thyroid cancer or a benign thyroid nodule (not recorded which). Some clones in this sample may be carry-over from other donors' samples.

At least ten counts were recorded for this clone. The genes are TRBV9 and TRBJ2-3; D not certain. The CDR3 is 13 amino acids. Germline V gene lookup returns CDR1 SGDLS and CDR2 YYNGEE. The V end was cut by 0 bases, the J end by 2 bases, with 4 bases between. This CDR3 is CASSVEVTDTQYF. Here the CDR3 DNA reads TGTGCCAGCAGCGTAGAGGTCACAGATACGCAGTATTTT.

With respect to this clone: One end of the junction varies from germline; a read error may be responsible. The chain combines TRBV2 with TRBJ2-7; D possibly corresponds to TRBD2 (5 bases). CDR1 and CDR2 from the germline V gene are SNHLY and FYNNEI. CDR3 length: 15 residues. The CDR3 sequence is CASMRVRTDSYEQYF. CDR3 bases: TGTGCCAGCATGAGGGTGAGGACTGACTCCTACGAGCAATACTTC.

The V call is TRBV9, the J call TRBJ1-2; 7 bases are shared with TRBD1. This CDR3 region has 14 residues. J lost 5 bases, V lost 3 bases, and 7 bases had no gene match. Germline assignment: CDR1 SGDLS and CDR2 YYNGEE. CDR3 coding DNA: TGTGCCAGCAGCGGACGACAGGGACCTTATGGCTACACCTTC. Encoded protein: CASSGRQGPYGYTF.

This clone was counted between two and nine times. Possible read error: a much larger clone is one base away. The chain couples TRBV2 to TRBJ2-7; D tentatively reads TRBD1 or TRBD2 (5 bases each). The germline V gene has CDR1 SNHLY and CDR2 FYNNEI. This CDR3 is built from 14 residues. The CDR3 protein is CASNEGRCYYEQYF. DNA of the CDR3: TGTGCCAGCAACGAGGGACGCTGTTACTACGAGCAGTACTTT.

The CDR3 loop is CASSEASLAGGPVGELFF. The CDR3 coding sequence is TGTGCCAGCAGTGAAGCGTCACTAGCGGGAGGGCCGGTCGGGGAGCTGTTTTTT. V gene TRBV2 combines with J gene TRBJ2-2, with 13 nucleotides matching TRBD2. From germline, CDR1 is SNHLY and CDR2 FYNNEI. J was trimmed by 7 bases and V by 0 bases; bases with no gene match: 8. The CDR3 length is 18 residues. Drawing the rest from reference TRBV2 and TRBJ2-2, the complete variable domain is EPEVTQTPSHQVTQMGQEVILRCVPISNHLYFYWYRQILGQKVEFLVSFYNNEISEKSEIFDDQFSVERPDGSNFTLKIRSTKLEDSAMYFCASSEASLAGGPVGELFFGEGSRLTVL.

This clone occurred many times. Other DNA sequences within the sample encode an identical CDR3. The chain has TRBV19 and TRBJ2-7; TRBD2 agrees at 7 bases. The germline V gene encodes CDR1 LNHDA and CDR2 SQIVND (reference sequence). The CDR3 sequence is 14 residues long. Trimming at V came to 4 bases and at J to 0 bases, leaving 3 bases not matched to a gene. CDR3 nucleotide sequence: TGTGCCAGTAGTACTAGCGGTAGCTCCTACGAGCAGTACTTC. As protein: CASSTSGSSYEQYF.